The 7 T cell receptor beta chains below come from one sample, sequenced in a study of Graves' ophthalmopathy and Graves' hyperthyroidism. Beta-chain TCR CDR3 regions were amplified from RNA transcripts. RT-PCR was first run with HTBI primers, then multiplex PCR in a second round. One entry per CDR3 protein, called by TCRdb with MiXCR from the multiplex PCR reads. The data contain 200,000 to 250,000 distinct CDR3 sequences, under 30% of them singletons. Material: peripheral blood. These receptor sequences come from a man aged 50-59 years with Graves' ophthalmopathy.

This clonotype was detected ten times or more. The V call is TRBV20-1, the J call TRBJ2-5; maybe TRBD2 (6 bases). V was pared by 0 bases and J by 4 bases, with 21 bases between. CDR1 and CDR2 (germline): DFQATT, SNEGSKA (reference sequence). CDR3 size: 17 residues. The CDR3, as DNA: TGCAGTGCTAGAGATCCCGGTCCCAGTCGGCGGGGAGAGACCCAGTACTTC. It specifies CSARDPGPSRRGETQYF.

This clonotype was detected ten times or more. V gene TRBV6-1 combines with J gene TRBJ2-5; a possible D gene is TRBD1 (5 bases). The V gene lost 8 bases and the J gene lost 0 bases, with 13 bases spanning the gap. This CDR3 spans 14 amino acids. Germline assignment: CDR1 MNHNS and CDR2 SASEGT. DNA for the CDR3: TGTGCCAGCCGTAAGACAGTAGACCAAGAGACCCAGTACTTC. This translates into CASRKTVDQETQYF.

This clonotype has a count of ten or more. The gene calls are TRBV6-5 and TRBJ1-1, with 7 bases lining up with TRBD1. The CDR3 spans 15 residues. J was trimmed by 0 bases and V by 7 bases; bases with no gene match: 8. Germline assignment: CDR1 MNHEY and CDR2 SVGAGI. CDR3 loop: CASTFTQGMNTEAFF. CDR3 sequence (DNA): TGTGCCAGCACTTTTACACAGGGGATGAACACTGAAGCTTTCTTT.

The chain has TRBV6-1 and TRBJ2-4; 12 nucleotides agree with TRBD2. There are 19 residues in the CDR3. The J segment lost 2 bases and the V segment lost 1 base, leaving 9 bases of the junction unmatched. Looked up from germline, CDR1 is MNHNS and CDR2 is SASEGT. DNA of the CDR3: TGTGCCAGCAGTGAAGAACTAGCGGGAGGCCCGGCACCCAAAAACATTCAGTACTTC. Its protein is CASSEELAGGPAPKNIQYF.

There are many counts of this clonotype. This chain links TRBV6-2 or TRBV6-3 with TRBJ2-7; tentatively, D is TRBD1 or TRBD2 (5 bases each). Germline CDR1 and CDR2: MNHEY and SVGEGT. Trimming stripped 5 bases from V and 0 bases from J, with 11 bases between. This CDR3 is 14 amino acids long. The chain's CDR3 is CASSRDGISYEQYF. The DNA of the CDR3 is TGTGCCAGCAGTAGGGACGGGATCTCCTACGAGCAGTACTTC.

The J gene is TRBJ2-2, the V gene TRBV11-2; 8 nucleotides align to TRBD2. This CDR3 contains 17 residues. CDR1 SGHAT and CDR2 FQNNGV come from the germline V gene. Germline trimming cut 4 bases from V and 3 bases from J; bases unmatched to any gene: 10. CDR3: CASSSGTRAVDTGELFF. The DNA of the CDR3 is TGTGCCAGCAGCTCCGGGACTAGGGCGGTAGACACCGGGGAGCTGTTTTTT.

This clonotype was counted at least ten times. The CDR3 nucleotides read TGTGCCTGGAGTGGGACGGGGAACGAGCAGTACTTC. The encoded protein is CAWSGTGNEQYF. V is TRBV30 and J is TRBJ2-7; TRBD2 is a possible D gene (5 bases). Germline loops: CDR1 GTSNPN, CDR2 SVGIG (reference sequence). The CDR3 runs 12 residues. V dropped 1 base and J dropped 5 bases, with 9 bases sitting between them. The full variable domain, completed using reference TRBV30 and TRBJ2-7, is SQTIHQWPATLVQPVGSPLSLECTVEGTSNPNLYWYRQAAGRGLQLLFYSVGIGQISSEVPQNLSASRPQDRQFILSSKKLLLSDSGFYLCAWSGTGNEQYFGPGTRLTVT.